Listed below are T cell receptor beta chains from one sample, sequenced in a study of T cell responses to AZD1222 COVID-19 vaccine. Generated by immunoSEQ multiplex PCR, the TCRdb table keeps only in-frame clones and is missing some. This sample yields 100,000 to 130,000 clones, of which about 85% are seen a single time; 3.5% to 4.5% belongs to the top ten. The sequences come from peripheral blood, collected on day 0 of AZD1222 vaccination. All receptors derive from an adult in good health. The CDR3 runs from the conserved cysteine through the conserved F or W. D genes are given only for firm matches. Part of the rows lack a size; the others show once, few, many or a class for expanded clones.

v_gene,j_gene,d_gene,abundance,CDR3aa,CDR3nt
TRBV11-2,TRBJ1-2,-,-,CASRYWGGYTF,TGTGCCAGCAGATATTGGGGTGGCTACACCTTC
TRBV7-2,TRBJ1-4,TRBD1,once,CASSLVGGTGAEKLFF,TGTGCCAGCAGCTTAGTGGGAGGGACAGGGGCTGAAAAACTGTTTTTT
TRBV27,TRBJ1-2,TRBD1,-,CASSGRSGYGNRGSRGYTF,TGTGCCAGCAGTGGGCGATCGGGCTACGGGAACAGGGGGTCAAGGGGCTACACCTTC
TRBV9,TRBJ2-1,-,few,CASSQQGRGDNEQFF,TGTGCCAGCAGCCAACAGGGTAGAGGCGACAATGAGCAGTTCTTC
TRBV7-3,TRBJ1-1,TRBD1,-,CASSLDRKREAFF,TGTGCCAGCAGCTTGGACAGGAAGAGGGAAGCTTTCTTT
TRBV11-1,TRBJ2-3,TRBD1,-,CASSLFRQGAVDTQYF,TGTGCCAGCAGCTTATTTCGACAGGGGGCAGTAGATACGCAGTATTTT
TRBV27,TRBJ2-7,-,-,CASSLKAGTYEQYF,TGTGCCAGCAGTTTAAAGGCCGGCACCTACGAGCAGTACTTC
TRBV27,TRBJ1-1,-,-,CASSLRGNTEAFF,TGTGCCAGCAGTTTGCGGGGGAACACTGAAGCTTTCTTT
TRBV7-3,TRBJ2-1,TRBD2,-,CASSLLGTSGYNEQFF,TGTGCCAGCAGCTTATTGGGGACTAGCGGATACAATGAGCAGTTCTTC
TRBV4-3,TRBJ2-1,-,-,CASSQGGLGNEQFF,TGCGCCAGCAGCCAAGGGGGCCTAGGCAATGAGCAGTTCTTC
TRBV2,TRBJ2-7,TRBD1,-,CASSQDRAREQYF,TGTGCCAGTTCTCAGGACAGGGCTCGGGAGCAGTACTTC
TRBV7-9,TRBJ2-7,-,few,CASSIRDAAYEQYF,TGTGCCAGCAGCATCCGCGACGCCGCCTACGAGCAGTACTTC
TRBV9,TRBJ1-1,TRBD1,-,CASSVGTGGTEAFF,TGTGCCAGCAGCGTAGGGACAGGGGGGACTGAAGCTTTCTTT
TRBV30,TRBJ2-7,-,-,CAWTTGFYEQYF,TGTGCCTGGACTACAGGATTCTACGAGCAGTACTTC
TRBV28,TRBJ1-1,-,-,CASSLGTKNTEAFF,TGTGCCAGCAGTTTGGGGACAAAGAACACTGAAGCTTTCTTT
TRBV28,TRBJ1-5,-,-,CASRGSNQPQHF,TGTGCCAGCCGGGGCAGCAATCAGCCCCAGCATTTT
TRBV10-3,TRBJ1-6,-,-,CASRHGGNSPLHF,TGTGCCTCCCGACACGGAGGGAATTCACCCCTCCACTTT
TRBV18,TRBJ1-4,TRBD1,few,CASSRGQGDEKLFF,TGTGCCAGCTCACGGGGACAGGGGGACGAAAAACTGTTTTTT
TRBV5-4,TRBJ2-2,-,-,CASSRGPEVTGELFF,TGTGCCAGCAGCCGGGGGCCGGAGGTCACCGGGGAGCTGTTTTTT
TRBV12-2,TRBJ2-1,-,-,CASRFVRGQFF,TGTGCAAGTCGCTTTGTCCGAGGGCAGTTCTTC
TRBV3-1/TRBV3-2,TRBJ1-2,TRBD1,-,CASSQGTGGYTF,TGTGCCAGCAGCCAAGGGACAGGGGGCTACACCTTC
TRBV18,TRBJ1-6,-,-,CASSLDRVNSPLHF,TGTGCCAGCTCTCTAGACAGAGTAAATTCACCCCTCCACTTT
TRBV4-2,TRBJ2-5,-,-,CASSQDPTDGETQYF,TGTGCCAGCAGCCAAGATCCGACTGACGGTGAGACCCAGTACTTC
TRBV4-3,TRBJ2-1,TRBD1,once,CASSHDRDEQFF,TGCGCCAGCAGCCATGACAGGGACGAGCAGTTCTTC
TRBV12-3/TRBV12-4,TRBJ1-2,-,-,CASSPPDSYGYTF,TGTGCCAGCAGTCCCCCCGACAGTTATGGCTACACCTTC
TRBV6-2/TRBV6-3,TRBJ1-5,TRBD1,-,CASSYSQGARQPQHF,TGTGCCAGCAGTTACTCGCAGGGGGCCCGTCAGCCCCAGCATTTT
TRBV5-6,TRBJ1-3,-,-,CASSLEGVPGNTIYF,TGTGCCAGCAGCTTGGAGGGGGTCCCTGGAAACACCATATATTTT
TRBV7-9,TRBJ2-7,TRBD2,-,CASTFPGLGGSEQYF,TGTGCCAGCACCTTCCCGGGACTAGGAGGAAGCGAGCAGTACTTC
TRBV30,TRBJ1-2,-,few,CAWRYQELGYTF,TGTGCCTGGAGGTACCAGGAACTCGGCTACACCTTC
TRBV7-9,TRBJ2-5,TRBD2,-,CASPAGSGIETQYF,TGTGCCAGCCCGGCCGGTAGCGGGATAGAGACCCAGTACTTC
TRBV6-4,TRBJ2-6,TRBD1,-,CASSRTGSSGANVLTF,TGTGCCAGCAGTCGGACAGGAAGCTCTGGGGCCAACGTCCTGACTTTC
TRBV7-6,TRBJ2-6,-,-,CASSLRLTTNSGANVLTF,TGTGCCAGCAGCTTACGGTTAACTACGAACTCTGGGGCCAACGTCCTGACTTTC
TRBV14,TRBJ1-2,TRBD1,-,CASSQWNRGPPGYGYTF,TGTGCCAGCAGCCAATGGAACAGGGGGCCCCCTGGCTATGGCTACACCTTC
TRBV30,TRBJ2-7,-,-,CAWSVRQYEQYF,TGTGCCTGGAGTGTACGTCAATACGAGCAGTACTTC
TRBV6-6,TRBJ1-1,-,-,CASSPLGISYTEAFF,TGTGCCAGCAGTCCCCTTGGGATAAGCTACACTGAAGCTTTCTTT
TRBV27,TRBJ2-2,TRBD1,-,CASTHVGQGKAGELFF,TGTGCCAGCACCCATGTTGGACAGGGAAAAGCCGGGGAGCTGTTTTTT
TRBV20-1,TRBJ2-3,-,-,CSASLLYTDTQYF,TGCAGTGCTAGTCTCCTTTACACAGATACGCAGTATTTT
TRBV7-3,TRBJ2-1,TRBD1,-,CASSLNAGGNEQFF,TGTGCCAGCAGCTTAAACGCAGGGGGAAATGAGCAGTTCTTC
TRBV7-6,TRBJ2-2,-,-,CASSLVEGGTGELFF,TGTGCCAGCAGCTTAGTTGAAGGTGGGACCGGGGAGCTGTTTTTT
TRBV20-1,TRBJ2-7,-,-,CSARLTRYQYF,TGCAGTGCCAGATTGACCCGGTACCAGTACTTC
TRBV6-5,TRBJ1-1,-,once,CAGGQGWTEAFF,TGTGCCGGGGGGCAGGGATGGACTGAAGCTTTCTTT
TRBV25-1,TRBJ1-6,-,-,CASNGYYNSPLHF,TGTGCCAGCAACGGCTACTATAATTCACCCCTCCACTTT
TRBV6-2/TRBV6-3,TRBJ2-5,-,-,CASSYLHGGQETQYF,TGTGCCAGCAGTTACTTGCACGGGGGACAAGAGACCCAGTACTTC